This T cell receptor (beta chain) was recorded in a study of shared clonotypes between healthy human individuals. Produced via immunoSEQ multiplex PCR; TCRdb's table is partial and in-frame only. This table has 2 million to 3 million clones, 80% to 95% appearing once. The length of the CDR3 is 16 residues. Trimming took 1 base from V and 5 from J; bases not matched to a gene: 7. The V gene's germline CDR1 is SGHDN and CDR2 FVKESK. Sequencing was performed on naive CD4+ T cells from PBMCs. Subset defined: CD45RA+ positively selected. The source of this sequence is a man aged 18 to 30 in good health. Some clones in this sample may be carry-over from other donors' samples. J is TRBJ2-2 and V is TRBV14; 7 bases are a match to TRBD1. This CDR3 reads CASSQARGILTGELFF. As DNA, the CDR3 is TGTGCCAGCAGCCAAGCCAGGGGGATCTTAACCGGGGAGCTGTTTTTT.